Each of the 27 T cell receptor beta chains below was sequenced from the same sample in a study of T-cell memory formation after mild COVID-19. TCRdb reprocessed the 5' RACE reads via MiXCR and lists one record per CDR3 protein. In the table there are about 44,000 distinct CDR3 sequences, 7.3% of which are singletons. Sequences were obtained from PBMCs or a T cell subset sorted from them (not recorded which). The receptor set was obtained from a man between 18 and 29 years old who had mild COVID-19 (a few samples of this study predate the infection). Cell type and time point are not known.

This clonotype was recorded a few times. V gene TRBV12-3 or TRBV12-4 combines with J gene TRBJ2-3, with D tentatively TRBD1 or TRBD2 (5 bases each). The length of the CDR3 is 15 residues. V lost 1 base, J lost 0 bases, and 8 bases lay in between. The CDR3 nucleotides read TGTGCCAGCAGTTTAGAGGGACCCAGCACAGATACGCAGTATTTT. The encoded protein is CASSLEGPSTDTQYF.

This clonotype was seen more than once but under ten times. V gene TRBV24-1 combines with J gene TRBJ2-3; no reliable D call. Germline lookup yields CDR1 KGHDR and CDR2 SFDVKD. The ends were cut back, 2 bases at V and 8 bases at J, with 7 bases in the middle. This CDR3 region has 12 residues. CDR3 residues: CATSDSKATQYF. Written as DNA, the CDR3 is TGTGCCACCAGTGATTCGAAGGCTACGCAGTATTTT.

This clonotype was detected a few times. The chain couples TRBV7-3 to TRBJ2-3, with D perhaps assigned TRBD1 or TRBD2 (6 bases each). Germline values: CDR1 SGHTA, CDR2 FQGTGA. The V end lost 2 bases, the J end lost 5 bases, and 11 bases lay between the germline ends. This CDR3 comprises 14 residues. This CDR3 reads CASSLWGRGDTQYF. The CDR3 nucleotides are TGTGCCAGCAGCTTATGGGGGCGGGGAGATACGCAGTATTTT.

This clonotype was detected only a few times. The V gene is TRBV6-5, the J gene TRBJ1-2; 9 nucleotides match TRBD1. The CDR3 runs 14 residues. With V trimmed by 2 bases and J by 5 bases, 3 bases remained unmatched. Germline V CDR1 and CDR2: MNHEY, SVGAGI. The CDR3 bases are TGTGCCAGCAGTTACGGACAGGGGATTTATGGCTACACCTTC. Amino acid sequence: CASSYGQGIYGYTF.

In its sample, this clonotype was seen many times. This sequence joins TRBV29-1 and TRBJ2-7, with 9 bases identical to TRBD1. Germline lookup yields CDR1 SQVTM and CDR2 ANQGSEA. There are 13 residues in the CDR3. V gave up 7 bases and J gave up 3 bases; unmatched junction bases: 7. The CDR3 bases are TGCAGCGCTGGGACAGGGAGTCTCTACGAGCAGTACTTC. Translation: CSAGTGSLYEQYF.

The rearrangement links TRBV6-1 to TRBJ2-3; 7 bases match TRBD1. The CDR3 is 13 residues long. J was trimmed by 6 bases and V by 4 bases; bases with no gene match: 4. CDR1 MNHNS and CDR2 SASEGT come from the germline V gene. CDR3 sequence reads: CASSGQGGDTQYF. The CDR3 nucleotides are TGTGCCAGCAGTGGACAAGGGGGCGATACGCAGTATTTT.

The chain's CDR3 is CASSLGQLAKNIQYF. DNA of the CDR3: TGTGCCAGCAGCCTAGGACAGCTAGCCAAAAACATTCAGTACTTC. This chain links TRBV28 with TRBJ2-4; D may be TRBD1 (6 bases). Trimming cost V 6 bases and J 0 bases, with 12 bases left between them. Germline CDR1 and CDR2: MDHEN and SYDVKM. The CDR3 consists of 15 residues.

The rearrangement uses TRBV29-1 and TRBJ1-3; D gene ambiguous. This CDR3 has 13 residues. Germline V gene sequence: CDR1 SQVTM, CDR2 ANQGSEA. Trimming cost V 4 bases and J 0 bases, with 7 bases left between them. The DNA of the CDR3 is TGCAGCGTTGCACAGAGCTCTGGAAACACCATATATTTT. It codes for CSVAQSSGNTIYF.

The V and J genes are TRBV7-9 and TRBJ2-3; 7 bases align to TRBD1. The germline V gene encodes CDR1 SEHNR and CDR2 FQNEAQ (reference sequence). CDR3 length equals 16 residues. After removal of 5 bases from V and 2 bases from J, the junction contained 10 bases not matched to a gene. This CDR3 is CASSPWTGLDTDTQYF. The CDR3, as DNA: TGTGCCAGCAGCCCCTGGACAGGCCTAGACACAGATACGCAGTATTTT. Full variable domain (rest looked up from reference TRBV7-9 and TRBJ2-3): DTGVSQNPRHKITKRGQNVTFRCDPISEHNRLYWYRQTLGQGPEFLTYFQNEAQLEKSRLLSDRFSAERPKGSFSTLEIQRTEQGDSAMYLCASSPWTGLDTDTQYFGPGTRLTVL.

This clonotype was seen only a few times. The chain joins TRBV2 to TRBJ2-3; D may be TRBD1 (6 bases). V was pared by 5 bases and J by 7 bases, with 10 bases between. This CDR3 is 12 amino acids long. Looked up from germline, CDR1 is SNHLY and CDR2 is FYNNEI. CDR3 DNA sequence: TGTGCCAGCAGTTGGACAGTGAATACGCAGTATTTT. As protein: CASSWTVNTQYF.

The genes are TRBV7-2 and TRBJ2-2; D uncertain. Germline loops: CDR1 SGHTA, CDR2 FQGNSA. Trimming shortened V by 4 bases and J by 6 bases, and 9 bases separated the two germline ends. This CDR3 is 13 amino acids long. The CDR3 is CASSYDLAGELFF. The CDR3 DNA reads as TGTGCCAGCAGCTACGATCTGGCCGGGGAGCTGTTTTTT.

This clonotype has just a few counts. The chain combines TRBV20-1 with TRBJ1-2, with TRBD1 as a possible D gene (5 bases). The CDR3 has 10 residues. Trimming removed 6 bases at V and 7 bases at J, with 9 bases between. Germline V lookup: CDR1 DFQATT, CDR2 SNEGSKA (reference sequence). The CDR3 reads CSANRFGYTF. CDR3 nucleotide sequence: TGCAGTGCCAACAGGTTTGGCTACACCTTC.

The gene calls are TRBV19 and TRBJ2-1; TRBD2 matches at 8 bases. Germline trimming cut 7 bases from V and 0 bases from J; bases unmatched to any gene: 2. Germline V gene sequence: CDR1 LNHDA, CDR2 SQIVND (reference sequence). The CDR3 runs 14 residues. The CDR3 loop reads CASNSGNSYNEQFF. In nucleotides, the CDR3 is TGTGCCAGTAATAGCGGGAACTCCTACAATGAGCAGTTCTTC.

The V and J genes are TRBV18 and TRBJ2-1, with D perhaps matching TRBD2 (5 bases). The CDR3 is 13 residues long. Trimming took 3 bases from V and 4 from J, leaving 7 bases between them. Germline V lookup: CDR1 KGHSH, CDR2 LQKENI. The DNA for the CDR3 is TGTGCCAGCTCACCGGCGGGTTACAATGAGCAGTTCTTC. This encodes CASSPAGYNEQFF.

This clonotype has a handful of counts. This rearrangement joins TRBV9 to TRBJ2-6, with unresolved D. This CDR3 comprises 15 residues. Germline CDR1 SGDLS, CDR2 YYNGEE. V was clipped by 0 bases and J by 3 bases, with 7 bases between them. The CDR3 region is CASSVVGSGANVLTF. The CDR3 bases are TGTGCCAGCAGCGTAGTAGGTAGTGGGGCCAACGTCCTGACTTTC.

Judged by abundance, this clonotype is medium-sized. The V call is TRBV29-1, the J call TRBJ2-3, with no clear D. The V and J ends lost 6 bases and 0 bases respectively, with 16 bases between them. Looked up from germline, CDR1 is SQVTM and CDR2 is ANQGSEA. This CDR3 has 15 amino acids. The DNA for the CDR3 is TGCAGCGTCGAGGCCGGAACGAGAAGCACAGATACGCAGTATTTT. As protein: CSVEAGTRSTDTQYF.

The chain carries TRBV6-2 or TRBV6-3 and TRBJ1-1; D not resolved. The CDR3 contains 13 residues. CDR1 and CDR2 from the germline V gene are MNHEY and SVGEGT. Trimming shortened V by 2 bases and J by 6 bases, and 10 bases separated the two germline ends. The CDR3: CASSYSDGPEAFF. The CDR3 bases are TGTGCCAGCAGTTACAGTGATGGTCCTGAAGCTTTCTTT.

This clonotype was observed a few times. The chain couples TRBV5-1 to TRBJ1-3, with a weak D call TRBD1 (6 bases). The CDR3 has 15 residues. CDR1 SGHRS and CDR2 YFSETQ come from the germline V gene. The V and J ends lost 4 bases and 0 bases respectively, with 11 bases between them. The CDR3 is CASSPGVYSGNTIYF. CDR3 DNA: TGCGCCAGCAGCCCAGGGGTCTACTCTGGAAACACCATATATTTT.

The chain has TRBV5-5 and TRBJ1-1, with unresolved D. Trimming took 3 bases from V and 4 from J, leaving 16 bases between them. CDR1 is SGHKS, CDR2 YYEKEE, per germline (reference sequence). This CDR3 is 15 amino acids long. For the CDR3, the DNA is TGTGCCAGCAGCTCCCTCCCCGGGATGGGCACTGAAGCTTTCTTT. Its translation is CASSSLPGMGTEAFF.

The J gene is TRBJ1-3, the V gene TRBV11-2; D ambiguous. Trimming removed 1 base at V and 7 bases at J, with 8 bases between. The CDR3 extends over 13 amino acids. The germline gives CDR1 SGHAT, CDR2 FQNNGV. The CDR3 sequence: CASSLGLQNTIYF. The CDR3 region has the DNA TGTGCCAGCAGCTTAGGACTGCAGAACACCATATATTTT.

The table lists this clonotype with a few counts. The chain carries TRBV29-1 and TRBJ2-1; TRBD1 is a possible D gene (6 bases). The CDR3 loop spans 15 amino acids. Germline CDR1 is SQVTM and CDR2 is ANQGSEA. The V gene lost 7 bases and the J gene lost 0 bases, with 16 bases spanning the gap. For the CDR3, the DNA is TGCAGCGCCTTAAGGGGGAGAAGCTCCTACAATGAGCAGTTCTTC. Translating it yields CSALRGRSSYNEQFF.

This clonotype showed up just a few times. Sequence at one end of the junction differs from germline and may be a read error. The V call is TRBV20-1, the J call TRBJ2-1, with TRBD1 matching over 9 bases. The CDR3 sequence is 16 residues long. The germline V gene has CDR1 DFQATT and CDR2 SNEGSKA (reference sequence). The CDR3 spells CSATIRGTGLYNEQLF. The CDR3 bases are TGCAGTGCTACAATAAGGGGGACAGGGCTCTACAATGAGCAGCTCTTC.

The chain recombines TRBV20-1 with TRBJ2-3; D call uncertain. CDR1 is DFQATT and CDR2 is SNEGSKA in the germline V gene (reference sequence). The CDR3 extends over 12 amino acids. Trimming left V 3 bases short and J 6 bases short, with 10 bases between. CDR3 DNA: TGCAGTGCTAGCTCCATTCCGGATACGCAGTATTTT. Its translation: CSASSIPDTQYF.

This clonotype occurred many times. V usage is TRBV15 and J usage is TRBJ2-3, with unresolved D. In germline, CDR1 is LNHNV, CDR2 YYDKDF (reference sequence). V gave up 0 bases and J gave up 6 bases, with 4 bases separating them. This CDR3 has 12 amino acids. The CDR3 protein is CATSREGDTQYF. CDR3 DNA sequence: TGTGCCACCAGCAGAGAGGGGGATACGCAGTATTTT.

This clonotype has at least ten counts. The chain recombines TRBV29-1 with TRBJ2-7, with D unresolved. The CDR3 runs 11 residues. Per germline, CDR1 SQVTM and CDR2 ANQGSEA. The ends were cut back, 5 bases at V and 6 bases at J, with 11 bases in the middle. This CDR3 is CSVNDGGEQYV. DNA of the CDR3: TGCAGCGTTAACGACGGTGGCGAGCAGTACGTC.

This chain joins TRBV6-4 and TRBJ2-6; the D gene could be TRBD1 or TRBD2 (5 bases each). Per germline, CDR1 MRHNA and CDR2 SNTAGT. The CDR3 sequence is 15 residues long. The germline V and J ends were trimmed by 4 bases and 2 bases, with 9 bases remaining between them. This chain's CDR3 is CASSAGGAGANVLTF. The CDR3 coding sequence is TGTGCCAGCAGTGCTGGGGGTGCTGGGGCCAACGTCCTGACTTTC.

This clonotype was seen repeatedly, ten times or more. V is TRBV4-3 and J is TRBJ2-3; D is ambiguous. Germline lookup yields CDR1 LGHNA and CDR2 YSLEER. CDR3 length equals 14 residues. V shed 0 bases and J shed 2 bases, with 6 bases lying between them. This chain's CDR3 is CASSQDRHTDTQYF. The CDR3 nucleotides are TGCGCCAGCAGCCAAGATAGACACACAGATACGCAGTATTTT.